This T cell receptor beta chain was profiled in a study of T cell repertoires in cytomegalovirus infection (dated by TCRdb to 2018 to 2020). A note on the overall study: The HLA type of each donor mattered for the analysis, because public TCR beta signatures pointed to carriage of CMV infection along with the matching HLA type.

The reads were generated on an Illumina HiSeq 1500. The raw public reads went through TCRdb reprocessing: fastp at Q25, MiXCR clone calling, in-frame beta chains kept. When rows share a CDR3 protein, they turn into one entry using the most common DNA and genes. Across this sample there are roughly 230,000 distinct CDR3 sequences, with 15% to 20% seen only once. Around half of the sample lies in the top ten. Relative to germline, V is 1 base shorter and J is 5 bases shorter, with 8 bases between their ends. The germline V gene provides CDR1 MDHEN and CDR2 SYDVKM. The CDR3, from cysteine to phenylalanine, totals 14 residues. Just CDR3 DNA is preserved here, 42 bases in frame from base 1. Broad study findings and their caveats: The ex vivo response was dominated by HLA-C-restricted CMV-specific TCR beta clonotypes, which also provided the single most frequent clonotype in two of eight donors. Cumulative frequency of public TCR beta family members discriminated carriers of CMV infection plus the relevant HLA type in this cohort and an independent approximately 340-donor cohort.

This clonotype was seen many times. Its cognate antigen has yet to be identified. Base qualities are not recorded, but no much larger clone differs from it by a single base. The chain employs TRBV28 and TRBJ2-2; TRBD2 is perhaps the D gene, given 6 matching bases. The clonotype was recovered from a human donor in good health (CMV status not recorded). Some clones in this sample may be carry-over from other donors' samples. The specimen sequenced was CD8+ T cells from PBMCs. The base sequence is TGTGCCAGCAGTTTATTTGGGGGGACCGGGGAGCTGTTTTTT. It codes for CASSLFGGTGELFF.